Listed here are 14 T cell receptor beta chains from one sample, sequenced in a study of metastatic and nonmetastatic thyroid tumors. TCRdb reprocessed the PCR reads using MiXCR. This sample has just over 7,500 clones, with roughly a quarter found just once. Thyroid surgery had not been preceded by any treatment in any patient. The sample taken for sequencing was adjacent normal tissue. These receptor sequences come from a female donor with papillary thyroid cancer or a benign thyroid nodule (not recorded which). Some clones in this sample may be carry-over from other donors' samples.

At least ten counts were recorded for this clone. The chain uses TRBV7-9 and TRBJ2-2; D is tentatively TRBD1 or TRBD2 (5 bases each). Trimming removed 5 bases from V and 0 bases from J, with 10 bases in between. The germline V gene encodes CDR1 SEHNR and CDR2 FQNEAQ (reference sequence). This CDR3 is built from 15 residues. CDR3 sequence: CASSRDAANTGELFF. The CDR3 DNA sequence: TGTGCCAGCAGCCGGGACGCCGCGAACACCGGGGAGCTGTTTTTT.

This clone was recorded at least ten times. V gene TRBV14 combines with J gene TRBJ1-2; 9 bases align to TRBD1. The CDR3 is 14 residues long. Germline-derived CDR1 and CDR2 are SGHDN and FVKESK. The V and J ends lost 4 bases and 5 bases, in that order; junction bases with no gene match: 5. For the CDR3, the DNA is TGTGCCAGCAGCCCGGGACAGGGAAAATATGGCTACACCTTC. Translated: CASSPGQGKYGYTF. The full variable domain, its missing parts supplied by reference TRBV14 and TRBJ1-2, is EAGVTQFPSHSVIEKGQTVTLRCDPISGHDNLYWYRRVMGKEIKFLLHFVKESKQDESGMPNNRFLAERTGGTYSTLKVQPAELEDSGVYFCASSPGQGKYGYTFGSGTRLTVV.

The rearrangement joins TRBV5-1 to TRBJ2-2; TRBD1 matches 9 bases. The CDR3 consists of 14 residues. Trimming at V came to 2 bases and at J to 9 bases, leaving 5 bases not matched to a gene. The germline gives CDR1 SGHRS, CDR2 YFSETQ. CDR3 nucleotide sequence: TGCGCCAGCAGCTTCCGGGACAGGGAACGGGAGCTGTTTTTT. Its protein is CASSFRDRERELFF.

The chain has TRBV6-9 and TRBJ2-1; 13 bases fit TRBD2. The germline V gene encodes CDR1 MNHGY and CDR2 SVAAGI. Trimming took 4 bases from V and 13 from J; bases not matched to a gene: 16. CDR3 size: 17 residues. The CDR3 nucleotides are TGTGCCAGCAGTTCCACGAGGACTAGCGGGAGTGCCGCTGCTCAGTTCTTC. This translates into CASSSTRTSGSAAAQFF.

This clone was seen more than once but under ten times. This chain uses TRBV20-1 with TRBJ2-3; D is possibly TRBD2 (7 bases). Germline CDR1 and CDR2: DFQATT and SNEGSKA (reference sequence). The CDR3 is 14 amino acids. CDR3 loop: CSALFGGRWDTQYF. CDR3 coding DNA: TGCAGCGCACTATTCGGGGGGCGGTGGGATACGCAGTATTTT.

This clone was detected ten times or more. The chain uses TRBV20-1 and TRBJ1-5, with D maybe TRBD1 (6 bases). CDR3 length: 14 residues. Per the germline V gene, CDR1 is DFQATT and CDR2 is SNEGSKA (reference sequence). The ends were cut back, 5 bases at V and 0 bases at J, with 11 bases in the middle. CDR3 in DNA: TGCAGTGCTGTAGACAGGTTTAGCAATCAGCCCCAGCATTTT. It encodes CSAVDRFSNQPQHF.

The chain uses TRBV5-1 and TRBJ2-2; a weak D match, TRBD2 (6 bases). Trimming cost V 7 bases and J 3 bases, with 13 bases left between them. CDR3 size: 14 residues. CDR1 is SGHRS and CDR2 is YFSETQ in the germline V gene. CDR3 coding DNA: TGCGCCAGCGGTGGGATAGCGGACACCGGGGAGCTGTTTTTT. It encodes CASGGIADTGELFF.

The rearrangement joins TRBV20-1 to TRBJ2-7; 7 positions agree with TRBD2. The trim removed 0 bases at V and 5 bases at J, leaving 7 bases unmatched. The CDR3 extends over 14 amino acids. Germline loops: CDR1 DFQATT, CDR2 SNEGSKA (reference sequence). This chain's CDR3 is CSARDGAGKNEQYF. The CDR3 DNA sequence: TGCAGTGCTAGAGATGGAGCGGGAAAGAACGAGCAGTACTTC.

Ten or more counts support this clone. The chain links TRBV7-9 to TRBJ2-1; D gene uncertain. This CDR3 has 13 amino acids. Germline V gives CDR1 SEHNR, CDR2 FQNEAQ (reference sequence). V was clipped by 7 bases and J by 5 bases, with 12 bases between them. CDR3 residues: CASTRYTNNEQFF. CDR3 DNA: TGTGCCAGCACCCGCTATACGAACAATGAGCAGTTCTTC. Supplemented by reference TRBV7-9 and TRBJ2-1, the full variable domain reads DTGVSQNPRHKITKRGQNVTFRCDPISEHNRLYWYRQTLGQGPEFLTYFQNEAQLEKSRLLSDRFSAERPKGSFSTLEIQRTEQGDSAMYLCASTRYTNNEQFFGPGTRLTVL.

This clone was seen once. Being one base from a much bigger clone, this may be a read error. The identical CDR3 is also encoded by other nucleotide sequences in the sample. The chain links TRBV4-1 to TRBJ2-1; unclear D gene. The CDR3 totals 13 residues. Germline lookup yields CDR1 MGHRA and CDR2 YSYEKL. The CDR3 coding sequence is TGCGCCAGCAGCCAAGGGGTTAGGTTCGAGCAGTTTTTC. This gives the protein CASSQGVRFEQFF.

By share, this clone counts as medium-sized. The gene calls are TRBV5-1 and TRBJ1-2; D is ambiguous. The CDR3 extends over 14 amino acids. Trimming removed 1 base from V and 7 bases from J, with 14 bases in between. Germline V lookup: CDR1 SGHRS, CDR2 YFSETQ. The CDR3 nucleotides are TGCGCCAGCAGCTTGAATGAGGGTAACAGTGGCTACACCTTC. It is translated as CASSLNEGNSGYTF.

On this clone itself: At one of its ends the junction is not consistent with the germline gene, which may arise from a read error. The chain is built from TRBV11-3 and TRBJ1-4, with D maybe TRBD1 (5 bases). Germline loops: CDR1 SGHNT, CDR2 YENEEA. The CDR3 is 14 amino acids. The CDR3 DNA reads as TGTGCCAAGAAGGGACGGGGGTTTAATGAAAAACTTTTTTTT. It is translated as CAKKGRGFNEKLFF. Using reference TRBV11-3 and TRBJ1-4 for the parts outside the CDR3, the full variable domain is EAGVVQSPRYKIIEKKQPVAFWCNPISGHNTLYWYLQNLGQGPELLIRYENEEAVDDSQLPKDRFSAERLKGVDSTLKIQPAELGDSAVYLCAKKGRGFNEKLFFGSGTQLSVL.

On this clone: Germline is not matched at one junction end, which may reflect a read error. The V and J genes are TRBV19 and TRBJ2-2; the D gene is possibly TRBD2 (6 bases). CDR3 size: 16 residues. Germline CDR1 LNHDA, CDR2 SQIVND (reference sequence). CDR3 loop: CTSRAWLAGGTGELFF. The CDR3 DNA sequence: TGTACCAGTAGGGCGTGGCTAGCTGGAGGGACCGGGGAGCTGTTTTTT.

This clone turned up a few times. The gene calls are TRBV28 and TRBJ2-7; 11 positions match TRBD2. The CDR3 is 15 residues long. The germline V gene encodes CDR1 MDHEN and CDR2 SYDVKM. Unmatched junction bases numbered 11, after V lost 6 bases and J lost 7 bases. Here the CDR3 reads CASSYSGRAQQEQYF. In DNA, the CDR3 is TGTGCCAGCAGCTATAGCGGGAGGGCCCAGCAAGAGCAGTACTTC.